The clone carrying this T cell receptor (beta chain) has more than one count but fewer than ten. Its antigen is not identified. This sample is part of a study of CD8 T cells in ankylosing spondylitis. Study-level points and caveats: What seemed typical of ankylosing spondylitis blood was a TCR beta motif built from roughly eight highly homologous variants.

From the 5' RACE reads, TCRdb called clonotypes with MiXCR, one entry per CDR3 protein. This sample has 470,000 or so distinct CDR3 sequences, with about 24% found just once. V was pared by 0 bases and J by 1 base, with 9 bases between. Germline V gene data show CDR1 as ENHRY and CDR2 as SYGVKD. This CDR3 contains 15 residues. J is TRBJ2-5 and V is TRBV10-3; the D is unclear. The sequence derives from a male donor with ankylosing spondylitis. What was sequenced was blood, either unsorted or a sorted T cell fraction (not recorded which). The CDR3 here is CAISESRLAQETQYF. DNA of the CDR3: TGTGCCATCAGTGAGTCGAGGTTAGCCCAAGAGACCCAGTACTTC.